This TCR beta chain was captured by sequencing in a study of shared clonotypes between healthy human individuals. Study information: Each donor had three CD4 naive, three CD4 memory, two CD8 naive and one CD8 memory plate.

The study, taken as a whole, reports: Researchers found naive subsets generally carried larger estimated richness than memory subsets. Among non-shared clonotypes, generation probabilities were lower than among those shared by all four donors. In this cohort, only blood was sampled, and tissue repertoires likely differ.

A word on this clone: Antigen unknown.

TCRdb's table, derived via immunoSEQ multiplex PCR, lists solely in-frame clones and lacks some. Of 850,000 to 1,200,000 clones listed, about 76% were seen once; the top ten hold around 1.5%. Trimming removed 7 bases at V and 4 bases at J, with 26 bases between. The CDR3 is 17 amino acids. What was sequenced was memory CD4+ T cells sorted from blood. The subset denotes: CD45RA-negative fraction. The clonotype comes from a man aged 18 to 35 in good health. The chain is built from TRBV23-1 and TRBJ2-7; no definite D call. TRBV23-1 is designated an ORF whose function remains uncertain. The CDR3 DNA sequence: TGCGCCAGCAACCTGCCTTTCAACCCCAGGTTTCGATACGAGCAGTACTTC. Translated: CASNLPFNPRFRYEQYF.